This T cell receptor (beta chain) appears in the sequencing data of a study of cytomegalovirus exposure and HLA in healthy donors. Study-wide results and caveats: The number of N-insertions in an Asian-associated ancestry cluster was reportedly below the approximately 680-donor mean in a later analysis.

Vbeta (60) and Jbeta (13) primers were used in the PCR. TCRdb keeps only in-frame clones here, not all; method: immunoSEQ multiplex PCR. The sample consists of roughly 20,000 clones, around 77% of them appearing once. Of note for this clone: Its specificity is not known.

The TCR sequence derives from a man aged 55 to 70 in good health and CMV-seronegative. The sequencing sample was made of PBMCs.

CDR3 coding DNA: TGTGCCAGCAGCTATAGCGGGGGGTACAATGAGCAGTTCTTC. Amino acids: CASSYSGGYNEQFF. This chain connects TRBV11-2 to TRBJ2-1; 10 bases line up with TRBD2. The CDR3 extends over 14 amino acids. J lost 4 bases, V lost 4 bases, and 1 base had no gene match. The V gene's germline CDR1 is SGHAT and CDR2 FQNNGV.